This T cell receptor beta chain emerged from a study of blood T cells in healthy people across ages. V shed 5 bases and J 11 bases; nucleotides not matched to a gene: 10. The CDR3 totals 13 residues. Per germline, CDR1 SQVTM and CDR2 ANQGSEA. Study-level results: Roughly linear declines in TCR beta diversity per million T cells occurred with age.

It was with a sample-barcoded 5' primer and a J-beta primer mix that a second PCR of roughly 7 to 12 cycles was run. Each single sample gave us at least 3 million CDR3-containing paired-end reads. From the 5' RACE reads, TCRdb called clonotypes with MiXCR, one entry per CDR3 protein. The sample consists of nearly 1 million distinct CDR3 sequences, roughly half of them appearing once. The table lists this clonotype with a count of one. Antigen: not known. The chain has TRBV29-1 and TRBJ2-5; 11 bases align to TRBD1. Sequencing used blood. The receptor's source is a woman between 55 and 75 years old in good health. CDR3 in DNA: TGCAGCGTTCGGACAGGGGGCGGGGATGAGCAGTACTTC. This gives the protein CSVRTGGGDEQYF.